These 32 T cell receptor beta chains share one sample of origin, sequenced in a study of CD8+ T cells in alopecia areata. The authors extracted RNA and reverse transcribed it into cDNA as the sequencing template. The table came from immunoSEQ multiplex PCR; TCRdb's copy has only in-frame clones and leaves some out. The table lists about 97,000 clones, 41% of them singletons. The specimen sequenced was CD4+ T cells sorted from blood. These receptors were collected from a human donor with alopecia areata.

This clone was detected a few times. Other DNA sequences in the sample encode the same CDR3. The chain combines TRBV6-6 with TRBJ1-1; D uncertain. The CDR3 totals 13 residues. V was cut by 2 bases and J by 2 bases, with 6 bases left in between. Germline-derived CDR1 and CDR2 are MNHNY and SVGAGI (reference sequence). CDR3 bases: TGTGCCAGCAGTTACCAAGGAAACACTGAAGCTTTCTTT. This sequence encodes CASSYQGNTEAFF.

This clone has a count of ten or more. The chain carries TRBV27 and TRBJ2-4, with D maybe TRBD2 (5 bases). The ends were cut back, 2 bases at V and 8 bases at J, with 13 bases in the middle. Germline-derived CDR1 and CDR2 are MNHEY and SMNVEV (reference sequence). This CDR3 spans 14 amino acids. Here the CDR3 DNA reads TGTGCCAGCAGTTTAAGGTCGAGGCGGGACATTCAGTACTTC. This gives the protein CASSLRSRRDIQYF.

J is TRBJ1-2 and V is TRBV19; a possible D gene is TRBD1 (6 bases). V gave up 5 bases and J gave up 2 bases, with 12 bases separating them. The CDR3 length is 14 residues. Germline values: CDR1 LNHDA, CDR2 SQIVND (reference sequence). CDR3 sequence (DNA): TGTGCCAGTAGTCCCCGGACAGCCAACTATGGCTACACCTTC. Translation gives CASSPRTANYGYTF.

This clone was seen more than once but under ten times. The chain has TRBV5-1 and TRBJ2-5; D unclear. Trimming took off 3 bases at V and 0 bases at J, with 3 bases between the two ends. Germline assignment: CDR1 SGHRS and CDR2 YFSETQ. There are 12 residues in the CDR3. CDR3 nucleotide sequence: TGCGCCAGCAGCTACAACCAAGAGACCCAGTACTTC. Encoded protein: CASSYNQETQYF.

The V gene is TRBV15, the J gene TRBJ2-7; D is possibly TRBD2 (5 bases). V dropped 1 base and J dropped 4 bases, with 14 bases sitting between them. The CDR3 has 15 residues. CDR1 is LNHNV, CDR2 YYDKDF, per germline (reference sequence). The CDR3 DNA reads as TGTGCCACCAGCAGAGGCCTAACGGAGGAATACGAGCAGTACTTC. The encoded protein is CATSRGLTEEYEQYF. Full variable domain (outside the CDR3, taken from reference TRBV15 and TRBJ2-7): DAMVIQNPRYQVTQFGKPVTLSCSQTLNHNVMYWYQQKSSQAPKLLFHYYDKDFNNEADTPDNFQSRRPNTSFCFLDIRSPGLGDTAMYLCATSRGLTEEYEQYFGPGTRLTVT.

This sequence joins TRBV30 and TRBJ2-1, with D possibly matching TRBD1 (5 bases). This CDR3 comprises 14 residues. V was trimmed by 0 bases and J by 8 bases, leaving 14 bases between them. Germline V gene data show CDR1 as GTSNPN and CDR2 as SVGIG (reference sequence). CDR3 region: CAWSVGLAGYEQFF. As DNA, the CDR3 is TGTGCCTGGAGTGTCGGTTTAGCAGGGTATGAGCAGTTCTTC.

This clone has more than one count but fewer than ten. The gene calls are TRBV7-2 and TRBJ1-3; D unresolved. V lost 5 bases, J lost 0 bases, and 8 bases lay in between. CDR1 SGHTA and CDR2 FQGNSA come from the germline V gene. The length of the CDR3 is 14 residues. CDR3 in amino acids: CASSRRVSGNTIYF. In DNA form, the CDR3 reads TGTGCCAGCAGCCGCCGGGTCTCTGGAAACACCATATATTTT.

The rearrangement joins TRBV29-1 to TRBJ1-1; 8 bases match TRBD1. Germline CDR1 SQVTM, CDR2 ANQGSEA. Unmatched junction bases numbered 4, after V lost 0 bases and J lost 1 base. CDR3 length: 15 residues. Here the CDR3 DNA reads TGCAGCGTTGAAGAGCCCACAGGGGGGAACACTGAAGCTTTCTTT. The encoded protein is CSVEEPTGGNTEAFF.

This chain connects TRBV4-1 to TRBJ2-2; 9 nucleotides match TRBD1. The CDR3 is 15 amino acids. Trimming cost V 6 bases and J 5 bases; bases outside gene matches: 7. Germline V gives CDR1 MGHRA, CDR2 YSYEKL. The CDR3 coding sequence is TGCGCCAGCAGGCGTCCGGGACAGGGAACCGGGGAGCTGTTTTTT. This sequence encodes CASRRPGQGTGELFF.

Worth noting for this clone: Other nucleotide sequences in the sample specify the same CDR3. The chain links TRBV27 to TRBJ1-2, with D maybe TRBD1 (6 bases). The CDR3 is 13 residues long. Germline assignment: CDR1 MNHEY and CDR2 SMNVEV (reference sequence). Trimming pared 5 bases from V and 3 bases from J, leaving 10 bases between. This CDR3 is CASSPDRDYGYTF. The CDR3 DNA follows: TGTGCCAGCAGTCCGGACAGAGACTATGGCTACACCTTC.

A few counts support this clone. The rearrangement uses TRBV6-6 and TRBJ2-5, with D possibly matching TRBD1 (5 bases). This CDR3 spans 13 amino acids. The V gene lost 9 bases and the J gene lost 2 bases, with 13 bases spanning the gap. Germline V gene lookup returns CDR1 MNHNY and CDR2 SVGAGI (reference sequence). CDR3 amino acids: CASTGREQETQYF. As DNA, the CDR3 is TGTGCCAGTACCGGCAGGGAACAAGAGACCCAGTACTTC.

The chain recombines TRBV28 with TRBJ2-3, with D unresolved. Trimming left V 3 bases short and J 10 bases short, with 17 bases between. The CDR3 loop spans 14 amino acids. Germline V gene sequence: CDR1 MDHEN, CDR2 SYDVKM. The CDR3 here is CASSFQRKPTAQYF. For the CDR3, the DNA is TGTGCCAGCAGTTTCCAACGAAAACCGACCGCGCAGTATTTT.

This clone was picked up a small number of times. This chain uses TRBV30 with TRBJ1-1, with unresolved D. Per germline, CDR1 GTSNPN and CDR2 SVGIG (reference sequence). This CDR3 has 13 amino acids. The V and J ends lost 3 bases and 0 bases respectively, with 8 bases between them. The CDR3 DNA follows: TGTGCCTGGAGCCGACTTTTGAACACTGAAGCTTTCTTT. Translating gives CAWSRLLNTEAFF.

J is TRBJ2-7 and V is TRBV7-2; D is perhaps TRBD2 (5 bases). CDR3 length: 12 residues. Germline-derived CDR1 and CDR2 are SGHTA and FQGNSA. Trimming removed 3 bases from V and 6 bases from J, with 9 bases in between. This CDR3 reads CASSFPGTEQYF. As DNA, the CDR3 is TGTGCCAGCAGCTTCCCGGGAACCGAGCAGTACTTC.

In this sample, this clone turned up a few times. This chain connects TRBV7-2 to TRBJ2-2; perhaps TRBD2 as D (6 bases). This CDR3 region has 15 residues. V gave up 0 bases and J gave up 4 bases, with 9 bases separating them. Germline V CDR1 and CDR2: SGHTA, FQGNSA. Written as DNA, the CDR3 is TGTGCCAGCAGCTTAGCGGGAGGTGGCACCGGGGAGCTGTTTTTT. It is translated as CASSLAGGGTGELFF.

This clone came up once. The chain has TRBV28 and TRBJ2-5, with D hard to call. The length of the CDR3 is 13 residues. Germline V gene data show CDR1 as MDHEN and CDR2 as SYDVKM. V lost 6 bases to trimming and J lost 4 bases, with 12 bases between them. The CDR3 DNA reads TGTGCCAGCAGCGATAGATTTGGAGAGACCCAGTACTTC. This translates into CASSDRFGETQYF.

This clone came up a few times. CDR3 in amino acids: CASGIGQPSRETQYF. The CDR3, as DNA: TGCGCCAGCGGTATTGGGCAGCCTTCCAGAGAGACCCAGTACTTC. This chain joins TRBV5-1 and TRBJ2-5; no definite D call. The germline V gene has CDR1 SGHRS and CDR2 YFSETQ. Trimming cost V 7 bases and J 4 bases, with 20 bases left between them. The CDR3 is made up of 15 amino acids. Using reference TRBV5-1 and TRBJ2-5 for the parts outside the CDR3, the full variable domain is KAGVTQTPRYLIKTRGQQVTLSCSPISGHRSVSWYQQTPGQGLQFLFEYFSETQRNKGNFPGRFSGRQFSNSRSEMNVSTLELGDSALYLCASGIGQPSRETQYFGPGTRLLVL.

J is TRBJ2-5 and V is TRBV5-1; 8 bases match TRBD2. Losses at the gene ends were 4 bases for V and 2 bases for J; bases not matched to a gene: 7. Germline assignment: CDR1 SGHRS and CDR2 YFSETQ. This CDR3 comprises 15 residues. This chain's CDR3 is CASSHSGDSQETQYF. The CDR3 coding sequence is TGCGCCAGCAGCCATAGCGGGGACTCGCAAGAGACCCAGTACTTC.

J is TRBJ2-1 and V is TRBV30; D is possibly TRBD2 (6 bases). The CDR3 is 14 amino acids. Germline V lookup: CDR1 GTSNPN, CDR2 SVGIG (reference sequence). Trimming left V 2 bases short and J 2 bases short, with 10 bases between. Here the CDR3 DNA reads TGTGCCTGGAGTAGGCTAGCGACCTACAATGAGCAGTTCTTC. This encodes CAWSRLATYNEQFF.

J is TRBJ2-1 and V is TRBV7-9, with D perhaps matching TRBD1 or TRBD2 (5 bases each). The CDR3 has 16 amino acids. CDR1 SEHNR and CDR2 FQNEAQ come from the germline V gene (reference sequence). The germline V and J ends were trimmed by 7 bases and 6 bases, with 22 bases remaining between them. The CDR3 bases are TGTGCCAGCATAGGGGACCTTGGTGGGGGATTCAATGAGCAGTTCTTC. Its protein product is CASIGDLGGGFNEQFF.

V usage is TRBV28 and J usage is TRBJ2-7; TRBD1 might be the D (5 bases). Germline loops: CDR1 MDHEN, CDR2 SYDVKM. Trimming pared 2 bases from V and 5 bases from J, leaving 13 bases between. The length of the CDR3 is 14 residues. The CDR3 DNA follows: TGTGCCAGCAGTTTACTCTGGGAAGGGGACGAGCAGTACTTC. Encoded protein: CASSLLWEGDEQYF.

The V gene is TRBV4-1, the J gene TRBJ2-5; D possibly corresponds to TRBD1 (6 bases). Germline CDR1 is MGHRA and CDR2 is YSYEKL. The V end was cut by 1 base, the J end by 1 base, with 13 bases between. The CDR3 totals 16 residues. The CDR3 sequence: CASSQGTRGIQETQYF. The CDR3 bases are TGCGCCAGCAGCCAAGGTACCAGGGGAATCCAAGAGACCCAGTACTTC.

The CDR3 DNA reads as TGTGCCTGGAGTGTGACTACGAGCGGAAACACCATATATTTT. Translated: CAWSVTTSGNTIYF. The chain carries TRBV30 and TRBJ1-3; D is unresolved. CDR1 and CDR2 (germline): GTSNPN, SVGIG (reference sequence). V was pared by 0 bases and J by 4 bases, with 10 bases between. The CDR3 length is 14 residues.

The CDR3 DNA reads as TGTGCCTGGAGTGTACTAACGGACGGCTATGGCTACACCTTC. This translates into CAWSVLTDGYGYTF. The V and J genes are TRBV30 and TRBJ1-2, with D uncertain. The germline V gene has CDR1 GTSNPN and CDR2 SVGIG (reference sequence). This CDR3 has 14 amino acids. V lost 0 bases and J lost 4, with 12 bases in between.

J is TRBJ2-2 and V is TRBV30; the D gene is possibly TRBD1 (6 bases). CDR1 GTSNPN and CDR2 SVGIG come from the germline V gene (reference sequence). The CDR3 has 16 amino acids. Trimming cost V 4 bases and J 2 bases, with 17 bases left between them. CDR3 amino acids: CAWNEGTPFNTGELFF. CDR3 sequence (DNA): TGTGCCTGGAACGAAGGGACACCTTTTAACACCGGGGAGCTGTTTTTT.

This clone was counted a few times. The J gene is TRBJ2-6, the V gene TRBV29-1, with a weak D call TRBD2 (5 bases). The germline gives CDR1 SQVTM, CDR2 ANQGSEA. V was cut by 4 bases and J by 11 bases, with 12 bases left in between. This CDR3 is 12 amino acids long. The CDR3: CSVGGGPDVLTF. CDR3 nucleotides: TGCAGCGTTGGCGGAGGCCCCGACGTCCTGACTTTC.

The V gene is TRBV30, the J gene TRBJ1-5; D is unclear. Germline V CDR1 and CDR2: GTSNPN, SVGIG (reference sequence). There are 13 residues in the CDR3. The V gene lost 1 base and the J gene lost 1 base, with 5 bases spanning the gap. CDR3 sequence: CAWSADSNQPQHF. CDR3 bases: TGTGCCTGGAGTGCGGACAGCAATCAGCCCCAGCATTTT.

This chain uses TRBV4-1 with TRBJ2-6; TRBD1 aligns across 7 bases. The junction had 14 bases not matched to a gene; V was cut back by 3 bases and J by 0 bases. The germline V gene has CDR1 MGHRA and CDR2 YSYEKL. CDR3 length: 20 amino acids. This CDR3 is CASSQAPNRQGRSGANVLTF. The CDR3 coding sequence is TGCGCCAGCAGCCAGGCTCCGAACAGACAGGGCCGCTCTGGGGCCAACGTCCTGACTTTC.

The V call is TRBV12-5, the J call TRBJ2-5, with D perhaps assigned TRBD1 or TRBD2 (5 bases each). This CDR3 is built from 14 residues. CDR1 LGHNT and CDR2 FRNRAP come from the germline V gene. V shed 7 bases and J shed 5 bases, with 17 bases lying between them. CDR3 protein: CASAVGTGPETQYF. The CDR3 bases are TGTGCTAGTGCCGTCGGCACGGGGCCGGAGACCCAGTACTTC.

Only a few counts were recorded for this clone. The rearrangement uses TRBV11-2 and TRBJ2-1; possible D gene TRBD2, 5 bases. Germline CDR1 reads SGHAT; CDR2 reads FQNNGV. CDR3 length: 15 amino acids. Trimming took off 7 bases at V and 0 bases at J, with 13 bases between the two ends. The CDR3: CASTASLSSYNEQFF. Here the CDR3 DNA reads TGTGCCAGCACCGCTAGCCTTAGCTCCTACAATGAGCAGTTCTTC.

J is TRBJ2-7 and V is TRBV29-1; D is possibly TRBD2 (6 bases). Germline CDR1 is SQVTM and CDR2 is ANQGSEA. The CDR3 totals 16 residues. Trimming shortened V by 6 bases and J by 5 bases, and 26 bases separated the two germline ends. The DNA for the CDR3 is TGCAGCGTCGTCTTGCCCCTGGGAGGTCGCCTAAACGAGCAGTACTTC. Translating gives CSVVLPLGGRLNEQYF.

The gene calls are TRBV5-1 and TRBJ1-1, with D hard to call. This CDR3 has 14 residues. V was pared by 0 bases and J by 2 bases, with 8 bases between. The germline V gene encodes CDR1 SGHRS and CDR2 YFSETQ. CDR3 in amino acids: CASSLVTENTEAFF. CDR3 coding DNA: TGCGCCAGCAGCTTGGTCACAGAAAACACTGAAGCTTTCTTT.